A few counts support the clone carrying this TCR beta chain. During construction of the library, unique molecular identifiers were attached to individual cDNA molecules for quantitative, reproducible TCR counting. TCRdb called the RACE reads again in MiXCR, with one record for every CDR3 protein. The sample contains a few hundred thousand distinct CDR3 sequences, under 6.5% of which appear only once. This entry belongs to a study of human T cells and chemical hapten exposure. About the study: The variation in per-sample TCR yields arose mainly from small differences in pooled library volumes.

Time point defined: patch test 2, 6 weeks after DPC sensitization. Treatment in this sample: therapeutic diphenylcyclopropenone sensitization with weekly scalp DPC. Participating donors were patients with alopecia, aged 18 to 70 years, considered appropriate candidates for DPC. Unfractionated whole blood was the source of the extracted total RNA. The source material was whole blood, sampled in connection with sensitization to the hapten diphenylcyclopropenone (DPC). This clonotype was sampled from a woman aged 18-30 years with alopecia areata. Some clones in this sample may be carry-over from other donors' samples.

The CDR3 bases are TGTGCCAGCAGTTACACAGGTTTTGGTAATGAAAAACTGTTTTTT. Protein: CASSYTGFGNEKLFF. The rearrangement uses TRBV6-6 and TRBJ1-4, with D possibly TRBD1 on 5 matching bases. The germline V and J ends were trimmed by 2 bases and 4 bases, with 11 bases remaining between them. Germline loops: CDR1 MNHNY, CDR2 SVGAGI (reference sequence). This CDR3 region has 15 residues.